The 25 T cell receptor beta chains in this list originate from one sample, sequenced in a study of neurological immune-mediated disorders. TCRdb ran MiXCR on the 5' RACE reads and lists one entry per CDR3 protein. In the table there are 20,000 to 25,000 distinct CDR3 sequences, about 16% of which are singletons. Sequencing was performed on PBMCs. The origin of the receptors is a female donor with HTLV-1-associated myelopathy (HAM/TSP).

This clonotype was seen many times. The CDR3 DNA follows: TGCAGTGCTAAAAGACAGGGGGCGGCCCCCCATGGCTACACCTTC. Protein: CSAKRQGAAPHGYTF. This rearrangement joins TRBV20-1 to TRBJ1-2; TRBD1 matches at 10 bases. The J segment lost 6 bases and the V segment lost 4 bases, leaving 11 bases of the junction unmatched. Germline CDR1 reads DFQATT; CDR2 reads SNEGSKA (reference sequence). This CDR3 spans 15 amino acids.

This chain joins TRBV10-3 and TRBJ2-5; D not resolved. Trimming cost V 3 bases and J 5 bases, with 10 bases left between them. In germline, CDR1 is ENHRY, CDR2 SYGVKD. The CDR3 spans 13 residues. CDR3 DNA: TGTGCCATCAGTGAAGACACTCAGGAGACCCAGTACTTC. Protein product: CAISEDTQETQYF.

This clonotype is medium-sized (0.01 to 0.1%) by share. This chain joins TRBV20-1 and TRBJ2-7; maybe TRBD2 (5 bases). Per the germline V gene, CDR1 is DFQATT and CDR2 is SNEGSKA (reference sequence). CDR3 length equals 12 residues. V dropped 6 bases and J dropped 5 bases, with 14 bases sitting between them. The CDR3 DNA reads as TGCAGTGCGGAGAGGCACGGGGACGAGCAGTACTTC. Translated: CSAERHGDEQYF.

This clonotype showed up many times. The chain couples TRBV19 to TRBJ2-1, with D perhaps matching TRBD1 or TRBD2 (5 bases each). Trimming stripped 10 bases from V and 0 bases from J, with 13 bases between. The CDR3 length is 14 residues. Germline V gives CDR1 LNHDA, CDR2 SQIVND (reference sequence). CDR3 nucleotides: TGTGCCACCGGGGCCCTAAGCTCCTACAATGAGCAGTTCTTC. Protein: CATGALSSYNEQFF.

There are many counts of this clonotype. V is TRBV20-1 and J is TRBJ1-4; 7 bases align to TRBD1. After removal of 3 bases from V and 7 bases from J, the junction contained 11 bases not matched to a gene. The CDR3 covers 15 residues. Germline V gene data show CDR1 as DFQATT and CDR2 as SNEGSKA (reference sequence). This chain's CDR3 is CSAREKGALSEKLFF. For the CDR3, the DNA is TGCAGTGCTAGGGAAAAGGGGGCGTTGAGTGAAAAACTGTTTTTT.

This clonotype was observed many times. V is TRBV27 and J is TRBJ2-7, with TRBD1 matching over 7 bases. Germline trimming cut 5 bases from V and 2 bases from J; bases unmatched to any gene: 12. Germline V gene lookup returns CDR1 MNHEY and CDR2 SMNVEV (reference sequence). This CDR3 has 16 amino acids. The CDR3: CASSPATGQLAYEQYF. The CDR3 DNA sequence: TGTGCCAGCAGTCCCGCTACGGGACAGCTTGCCTACGAGCAGTACTTC.

At least ten counts were recorded for this clonotype. The chain employs TRBV20-1 and TRBJ2-7, with TRBD1 identical over 7 bases. Unmatched junction bases numbered 20, after V lost 4 bases and J lost 5 bases. Germline lookup yields CDR1 DFQATT and CDR2 SNEGSKA (reference sequence). The CDR3 has 17 residues. CDR3 loop: CSATTGWATDPTDEQYF. CDR3 coding DNA: TGCAGTGCTACGACAGGGTGGGCAACTGACCCAACGGACGAGCAGTACTTC.

This clonotype came up many times. V and J are TRBV20-1 and TRBJ2-3; TRBD2 matches at 15 bases. Germline assignment: CDR1 DFQATT and CDR2 SNEGSKA (reference sequence). Trimming cost V 3 bases and J 6 bases; bases outside gene matches: 10. The CDR3 consists of 17 residues. This chain's CDR3 is CSASGGIGLAGGDTQYF. CDR3 DNA: TGCAGTGCTAGCGGCGGAATCGGACTAGCGGGAGGGGATACGCAGTATTTT.

This clonotype was counted ten times or more. The gene calls are TRBV6-1 and TRBJ2-7; 7 bases align to TRBD1. Per the germline V gene, CDR1 is MNHNS and CDR2 is SASEGT. The CDR3 totals 14 residues. The ends lost 2 bases at V and 5 bases at J; junction bases unmatched: 6. The CDR3 DNA is TGTGCCAGCAGTGAATGGGTCAGGGGGAACGAGCAGTACTTC. It is translated as CASSEWVRGNEQYF.

V usage is TRBV20-1 and J usage is TRBJ1-2; D possibly corresponds to TRBD1 (5 bases). With 4 bases removed from V and 4 bases from J, the gap between germline ends came to 10 bases. Germline V gene lookup returns CDR1 DFQATT and CDR2 SNEGSKA (reference sequence). This CDR3 has 12 amino acids. This CDR3 reads CSATIQGYGYTF. CDR3 nucleotides: TGCAGTGCTACGATTCAGGGCTATGGCTACACCTTC.

Many counts were recorded for this clonotype. The V and J genes are TRBV20-1 and TRBJ2-7; TRBD2 aligns across 8 bases. Trimming took 5 bases from V and 5 from J; bases not matched to a gene: 14. This CDR3 has 15 residues. CDR1 DFQATT and CDR2 SNEGSKA come from the germline V gene (reference sequence). CDR3 in amino acids: CSARPGGLKWDEQYF. The CDR3 coding sequence is TGCAGTGCTCGACCGGGAGGGTTGAAGTGGGACGAGCAGTACTTC.

This clonotype was counted ten times or more. The genes are TRBV7-2 and TRBJ2-7; D gene ambiguous. Germline values: CDR1 SGHTA, CDR2 FQGNSA. Trimming shortened V by 1 base and J by 3 bases, and 4 bases separated the two germline ends. The CDR3 spans 12 residues. CDR3 nucleotide sequence: TGTGCCAGCAGCTTAGGGGACTACGAGCAGTACTTC. This sequence encodes CASSLGDYEQYF.

In its sample, this clonotype was seen many times. V usage is TRBV6-2 or TRBV6-3 and J usage is TRBJ2-2, with D possibly TRBD1 on 6 matching bases. V was clipped by 4 bases and J by 4 bases, with 7 bases between them. The CDR3 runs to 13 residues. From germline, CDR1 is MNHEY and CDR2 SVGEGT. The DNA of the CDR3 is TGTGCCAGCAGTTCGGACAGCACCGGGGAGCTGTTTTTT. Protein product: CASSSDSTGELFF.

With regard to this clonotype: This clone may be a read error of a much larger clone one base away. The chain recombines TRBV2 with TRBJ2-3; TRBD2 might be the D (5 bases). The CDR3 extends over 12 amino acids. Germline-derived CDR1 and CDR2 are SNHLY and FYNNEI. V was cut by 11 bases and J by 7 bases, with 16 bases left in between. CDR3 sequence (DNA): TGTGCCGGATCCGGGGATGGTCATACGCAGTATTTT. It codes for CAGSGDGHTQYF.

About this clonotype: A much larger clone differs by one base, so this may be a read error. The V gene is TRBV20-1, the J gene TRBJ2-7; 9 bases map to TRBD2. CDR1 and CDR2 from the germline V gene are DFQATT and SNEGSKA (reference sequence). The length of the CDR3 is 14 residues. With V trimmed by 3 bases and J by 1 base, 4 bases remained unmatched. The CDR3 DNA follows: TGCAGTGCTAGCCTTAGCGGGGGTTCCTACGAGCAGTACTTC. Its translation: CSASLSGGSYEQYF.

This clonotype was counted ten times or more. The rearrangement uses TRBV11-3 and TRBJ1-2; no definite D call. Trimming took 4 bases from V and 2 from J, leaving 8 bases between them. Per the germline V gene, CDR1 is SGHNT and CDR2 is YENEEA. The CDR3 has 13 residues. The CDR3 DNA sequence: TGTGCCAGCAGCTCCGGCAGGAACTATGGCTACACCTTC. It yields the protein CASSSGRNYGYTF.

This clonotype is medium-sized in the sample. This sequence joins TRBV4-1 and TRBJ2-2; 13 bases map to TRBD2. The CDR3 has 17 amino acids. V dropped 1 base and J dropped 4; count of bases not matched to a gene: 3. Germline loops: CDR1 MGHRA, CDR2 YSYEKL. The DNA of the CDR3 is TGCGCCAGCAGCCAAGTTGGGACTAGCGGGGTCACCGGGGAGCTGTTTTTT. Residues: CASSQVGTSGVTGELFF.

By share, this clonotype counts as medium-sized (0.01 to 0.1%). The V gene is TRBV20-1, the J gene TRBJ2-7; 14 nucleotides align to TRBD2. The germline CDR1 and CDR2 sequences are DFQATT and SNEGSKA (reference sequence). The CDR3 totals 16 residues. The ends lost 3 bases at V and 2 bases at J; junction bases unmatched: 6. CDR3 DNA: TGCAGTGCTAGGGGACTAGCGGGAGTAAAGGCCTACGAGCAGTACTTC. It is translated as CSARGLAGVKAYEQYF.

This clonotype was recorded at least ten times. V gene TRBV20-1 combines with J gene TRBJ1-1, with D hard to call. Germline lookup yields CDR1 DFQATT and CDR2 SNEGSKA (reference sequence). The V and J ends lost 4 bases and 1 base respectively, with 7 bases between them. The CDR3 runs 12 residues. In DNA, the CDR3 is TGCAGTGCTATCGAAGGGAACACTGAAGCTTTCTTT. Protein: CSAIEGNTEAFF.

This clonotype occurred many times. This chain joins TRBV28 and TRBJ2-5; perhaps TRBD2 as D (6 bases). Trimming shortened V by 2 bases and J by 5 bases, and 18 bases separated the two germline ends. CDR3 length equals 16 residues. Germline V gene sequence: CDR1 MDHEN, CDR2 SYDVKM. The DNA for the CDR3 is TGTGCCAGCAGTTTACGGGGACTCTCAAGCGGGGAGACCCAGTACTTC. It is translated as CASSLRGLSSGETQYF.

There are many counts of this clonotype. The chain couples TRBV3-1 to TRBJ2-1; D is unresolved. Germline loops: CDR1 LGHDT, CDR2 YNNKEL (reference sequence). The V end lost 4 bases, the J end lost 2 bases, and 9 bases lay between the germline ends. This CDR3 has 14 residues. The CDR3 bases are TGTGCCAGCAGCCCACTCTCCCCCTACAATGAGCAGTTCTTC. It is translated as CASSPLSPYNEQFF.

At least ten counts were recorded for this clonotype. The gene calls are TRBV29-1 and TRBJ2-3, with 7 positions matching TRBD2. This CDR3 is 13 amino acids long. The J segment lost 4 bases and the V segment lost 7 bases, leaving 8 bases of the junction unmatched. Germline V gene data show CDR1 as SQVTM and CDR2 as ANQGSEA. In DNA, the CDR3 is TGCAGCGCCGGGAGGTCGGGGCCAGATACGCAGTATTTT. Translating gives CSAGRSGPDTQYF.

This clonotype was counted once. The V call is TRBV20-1, the J call TRBJ2-7; maybe TRBD1 (6 bases). Looked up from germline, CDR1 is DFQATT and CDR2 is SNEGSKA (reference sequence). V lost 4 bases to trimming and J lost 1 base, with 14 bases between them. CDR3 length: 14 residues. DNA of the CDR3: TGCAGTGCTACTGTTGGCAGGGGATCCTACGAGCAGTACTTC. Translated: CSATVGRGSYEQYF.

Worth noting for this clonotype: A read error is possible here, since a much larger clone lies one base away. The chain recombines TRBV12-3 or TRBV12-4 with TRBJ2-2; D unresolved. This CDR3 contains 11 residues. This CDR3 is CACSPTGELFF. CDR3 nucleotides: TGTGCCTGCAGTCCCACCGGGGAGCTGTTTTTT.

Concerning this clonotype itself: This may come from a read error, since a much larger clone is one base off. This sequence joins TRBV19 and TRBJ2-3; D is unresolved. The V gene lost 4 bases and the J gene lost 4 bases, with 21 bases spanning the gap. The germline V gene encodes CDR1 LNHDA and CDR2 SQIVND (reference sequence). This CDR3 is built from 17 residues. As DNA, the CDR3 is TGTGCCAGTAGTACCCCCCCGCTCAGGTTCTTACCAGATACGCAGTATTTT. This gives the protein CASSTPPLRFLPDTQYF.